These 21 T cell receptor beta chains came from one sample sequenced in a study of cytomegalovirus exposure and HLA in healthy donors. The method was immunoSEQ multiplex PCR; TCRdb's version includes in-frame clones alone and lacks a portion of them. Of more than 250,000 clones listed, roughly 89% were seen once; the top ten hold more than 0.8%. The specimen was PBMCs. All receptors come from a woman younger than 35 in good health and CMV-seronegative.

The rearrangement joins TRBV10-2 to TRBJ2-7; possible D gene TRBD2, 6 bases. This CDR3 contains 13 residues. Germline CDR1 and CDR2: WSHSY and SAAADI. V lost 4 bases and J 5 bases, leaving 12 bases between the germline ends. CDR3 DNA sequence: TGCGCCAGCAGTGGACTAGTAGTCCACGAGCAGTACTTC. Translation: CASSGLVVHEQYF.

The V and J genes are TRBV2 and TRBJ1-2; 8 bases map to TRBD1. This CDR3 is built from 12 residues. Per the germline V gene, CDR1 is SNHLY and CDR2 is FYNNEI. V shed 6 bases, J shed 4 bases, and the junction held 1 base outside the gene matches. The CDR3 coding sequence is TGTGCCAGCAGGGGGACAGGCTATGGCTACACCTTC. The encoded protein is CASRGTGYGYTF.

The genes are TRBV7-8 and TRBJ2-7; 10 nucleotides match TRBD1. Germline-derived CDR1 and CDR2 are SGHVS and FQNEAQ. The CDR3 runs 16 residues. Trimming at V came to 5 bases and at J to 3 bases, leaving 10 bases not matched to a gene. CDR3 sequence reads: CASSKLGQGNLYEQYF. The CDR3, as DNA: TGTGCCAGCAGCAAATTGGGACAGGGGAATCTCTACGAGCAGTACTTC.

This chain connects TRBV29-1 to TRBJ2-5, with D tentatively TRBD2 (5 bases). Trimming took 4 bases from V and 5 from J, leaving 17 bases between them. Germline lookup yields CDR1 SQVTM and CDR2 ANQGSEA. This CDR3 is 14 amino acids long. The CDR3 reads CSVVVRGDTETQYF. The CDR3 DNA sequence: TGCAGCGTTGTCGTCCGGGGAGACACTGAGACCCAGTACTTC.

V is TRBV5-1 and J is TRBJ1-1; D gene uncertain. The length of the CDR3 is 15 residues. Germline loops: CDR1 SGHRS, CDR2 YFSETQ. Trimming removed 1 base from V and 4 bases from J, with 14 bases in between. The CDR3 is CASSLMGSFSTEAFF. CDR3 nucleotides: TGCGCCAGCAGCTTGATGGGGAGCTTCAGCACTGAAGCTTTCTTT.

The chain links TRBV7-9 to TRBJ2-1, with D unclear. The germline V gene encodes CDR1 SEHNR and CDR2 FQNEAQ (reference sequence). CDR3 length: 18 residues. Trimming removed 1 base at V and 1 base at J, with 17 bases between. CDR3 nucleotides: TGTGCCAGCAGCTTAGGAACCGATGGGCTATATTCCTACAATGAGCAGTTCTTC. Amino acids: CASSLGTDGLYSYNEQFF.

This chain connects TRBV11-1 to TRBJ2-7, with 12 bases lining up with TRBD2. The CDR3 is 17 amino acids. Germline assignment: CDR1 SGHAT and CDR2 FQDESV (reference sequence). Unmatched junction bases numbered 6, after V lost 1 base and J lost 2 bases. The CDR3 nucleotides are TGTGCCAGCAGCTTAGAGGCACTAGCGGGAGGCACCTACGAGCAGTACTTC. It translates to CASSLEALAGGTYEQYF.

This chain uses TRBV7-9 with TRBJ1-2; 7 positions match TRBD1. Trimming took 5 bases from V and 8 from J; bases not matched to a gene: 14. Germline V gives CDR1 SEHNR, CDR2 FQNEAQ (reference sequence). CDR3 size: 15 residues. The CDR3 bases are TGTGCCAGCAGCACCGGACAGGACCTTTTCCGGGGCTACACCTTC. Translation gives CASSTGQDLFRGYTF.

CDR3 coding DNA: TGTGCCAGCAGCCCAACCCCCGGGGGAGGAGGCTACACCTTC. It encodes CASSPTPGGGGYTF. The V call is TRBV28, the J call TRBJ1-2, with D possibly matching TRBD1 (5 bases). Deletions cut 6 bases from V and 8 bases from J, with 19 bases between. This CDR3 region has 14 residues. Germline assignment: CDR1 MDHEN and CDR2 SYDVKM.

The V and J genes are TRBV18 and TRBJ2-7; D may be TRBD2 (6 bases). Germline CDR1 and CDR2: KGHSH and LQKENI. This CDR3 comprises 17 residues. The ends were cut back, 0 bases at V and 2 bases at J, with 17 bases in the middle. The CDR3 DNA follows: TGTGCCAGCTCACCACCGACCTTTGGGACTGGTGCCTACGAGCAGTACTTC. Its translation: CASSPPTFGTGAYEQYF.

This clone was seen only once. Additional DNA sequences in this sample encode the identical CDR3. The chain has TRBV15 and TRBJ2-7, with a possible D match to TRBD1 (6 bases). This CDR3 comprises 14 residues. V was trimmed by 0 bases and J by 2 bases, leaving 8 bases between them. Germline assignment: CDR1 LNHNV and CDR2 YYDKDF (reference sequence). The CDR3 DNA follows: TGTGCCACCAGCAGAGACAGGGGAACCTACGAGCAGTACTTC. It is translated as CATSRDRGTYEQYF.

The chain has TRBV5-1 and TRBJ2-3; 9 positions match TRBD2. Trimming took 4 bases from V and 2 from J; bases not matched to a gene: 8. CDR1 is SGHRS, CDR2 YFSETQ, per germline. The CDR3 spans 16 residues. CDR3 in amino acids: CASSAGTSLPTDTQYF. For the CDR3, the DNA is TGCGCCAGCAGCGCGGGGACTAGCCTTCCCACAGATACGCAGTATTTT. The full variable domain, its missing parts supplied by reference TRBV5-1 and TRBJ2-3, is KAGVTQTPRYLIKTRGQQVTLSCSPISGHRSVSWYQQTPGQGLQFLFEYFSETQRNKGNFPGRFSGRQFSNSRSEMNVSTLELGDSALYLCASSAGTSLPTDTQYFGPGTRLTVL.

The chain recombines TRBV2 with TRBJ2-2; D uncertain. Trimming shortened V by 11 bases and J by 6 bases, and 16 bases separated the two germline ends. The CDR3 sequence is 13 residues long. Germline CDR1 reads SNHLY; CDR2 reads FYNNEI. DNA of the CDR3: TGTGCCGACGGCGGAAATTCGGCCGGGGAGCTGTTTTTT. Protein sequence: CADGGNSAGELFF. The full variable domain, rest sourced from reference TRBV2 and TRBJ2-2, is EPEVTQTPSHQVTQMGQEVILRCVPISNHLYFYWYRQILGQKVEFLVSFYNNEISEKSEIFDDQFSVERPDGSNFTLKIRSTKLEDSAMYFCADGGNSAGELFFGEGSRLTVL.

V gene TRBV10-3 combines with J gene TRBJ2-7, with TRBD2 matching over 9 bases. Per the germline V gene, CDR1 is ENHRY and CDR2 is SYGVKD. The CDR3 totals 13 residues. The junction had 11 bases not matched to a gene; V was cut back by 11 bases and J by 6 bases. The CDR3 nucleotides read TGTGCCGCCCGGGGCGGGAGGGAGGGCGAGCAGTACTTC. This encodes CAARGGREGEQYF.

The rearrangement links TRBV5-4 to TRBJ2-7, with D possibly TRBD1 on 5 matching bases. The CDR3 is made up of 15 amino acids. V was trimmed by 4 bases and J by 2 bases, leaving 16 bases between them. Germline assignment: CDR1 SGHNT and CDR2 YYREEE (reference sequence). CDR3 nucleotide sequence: TGTGCCAGCAGCCGGACCGGCCAGGGTACCTACGAGCAGTACTTC. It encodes CASSRTGQGTYEQYF.

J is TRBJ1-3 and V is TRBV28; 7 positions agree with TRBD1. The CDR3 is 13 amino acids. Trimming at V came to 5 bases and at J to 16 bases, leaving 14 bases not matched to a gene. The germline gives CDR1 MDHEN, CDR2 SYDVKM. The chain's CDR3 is CASSGGQTRRGYF. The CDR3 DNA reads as TGTGCCAGCAGTGGGGGACAGACCCGACGTGGGTATTTT.

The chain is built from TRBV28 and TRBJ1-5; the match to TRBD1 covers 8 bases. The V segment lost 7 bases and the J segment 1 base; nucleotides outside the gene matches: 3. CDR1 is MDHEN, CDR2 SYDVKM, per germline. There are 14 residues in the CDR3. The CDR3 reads CASIRQGSNQPQHF. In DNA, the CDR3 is TGTGCCAGCATCAGACAGGGGAGCAATCAGCCCCAGCATTTT.

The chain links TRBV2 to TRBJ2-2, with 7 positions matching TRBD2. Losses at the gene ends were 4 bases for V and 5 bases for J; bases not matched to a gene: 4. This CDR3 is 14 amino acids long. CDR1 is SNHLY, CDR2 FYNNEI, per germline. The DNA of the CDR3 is TGTGCCAGCAGTGTAGAGCGGGAAACCGGGGAGCTGTTTTTT. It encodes CASSVERETGELFF.

The CDR3 is CASRLGAGMPDTQYF. CDR3 nucleotides: TGTGCCAGCAGACTTGGGGCGGGAATGCCAGATACGCAGTATTTT. The chain has TRBV28 and TRBJ2-3, with D maybe TRBD2 (6 bases). The germline V gene encodes CDR1 MDHEN and CDR2 SYDVKM. CDR3 size: 15 residues. Trimming removed 6 bases at V and 4 bases at J, with 17 bases between.

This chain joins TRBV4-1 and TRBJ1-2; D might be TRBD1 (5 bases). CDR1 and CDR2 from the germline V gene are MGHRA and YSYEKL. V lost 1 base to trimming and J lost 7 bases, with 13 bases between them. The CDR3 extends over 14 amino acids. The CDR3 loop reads CASSQVSGDGGYTF. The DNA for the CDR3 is TGCGCCAGCAGCCAAGTGTCGGGGGATGGTGGCTACACCTTC.

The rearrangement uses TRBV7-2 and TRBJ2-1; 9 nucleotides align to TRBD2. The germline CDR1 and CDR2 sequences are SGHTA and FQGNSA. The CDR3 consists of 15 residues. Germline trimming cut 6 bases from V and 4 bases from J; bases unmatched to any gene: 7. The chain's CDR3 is CASRKTSGSYNEQFF. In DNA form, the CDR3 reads TGTGCCAGCAGAAAAACTAGCGGGTCTTACAATGAGCAGTTCTTC.